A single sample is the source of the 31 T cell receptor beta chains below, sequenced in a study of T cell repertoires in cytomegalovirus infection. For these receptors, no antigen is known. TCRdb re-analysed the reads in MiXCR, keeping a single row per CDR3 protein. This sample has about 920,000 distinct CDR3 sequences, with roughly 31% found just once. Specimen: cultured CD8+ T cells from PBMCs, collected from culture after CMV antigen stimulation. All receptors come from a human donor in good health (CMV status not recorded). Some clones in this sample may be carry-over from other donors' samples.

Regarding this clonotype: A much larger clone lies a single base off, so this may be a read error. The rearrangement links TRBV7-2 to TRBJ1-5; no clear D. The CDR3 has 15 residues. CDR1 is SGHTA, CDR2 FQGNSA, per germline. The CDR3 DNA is TGTGCCAGCAGCTTAGCCTGGGTAGGCAATCAGCCCCGGCATTTT. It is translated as CASSLAWVGNQPRHF.

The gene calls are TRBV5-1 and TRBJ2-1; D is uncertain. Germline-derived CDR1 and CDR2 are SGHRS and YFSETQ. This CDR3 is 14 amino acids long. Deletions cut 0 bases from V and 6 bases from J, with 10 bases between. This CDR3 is CASSLGPLVNEQFF. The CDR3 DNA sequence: TGCGCCAGCAGCTTGGGTCCCTTAGTCAATGAGCAGTTCTTC.

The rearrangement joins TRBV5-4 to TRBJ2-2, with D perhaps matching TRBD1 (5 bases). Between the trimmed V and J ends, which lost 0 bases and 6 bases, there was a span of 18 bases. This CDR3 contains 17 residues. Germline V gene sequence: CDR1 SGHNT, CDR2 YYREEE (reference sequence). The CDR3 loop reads CASSLAWSGSLSGELFF. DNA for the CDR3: TGTGCCAGCAGCTTGGCCTGGTCAGGGTCATTGTCCGGGGAGCTGTTTTTT.

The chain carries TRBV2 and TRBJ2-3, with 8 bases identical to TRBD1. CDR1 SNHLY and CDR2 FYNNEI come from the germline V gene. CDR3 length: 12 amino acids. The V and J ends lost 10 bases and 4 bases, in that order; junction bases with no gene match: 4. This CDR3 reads CATRGRADTQYF. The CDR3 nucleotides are TGTGCCACCAGGGGGCGCGCAGATACGCAGTATTTT.

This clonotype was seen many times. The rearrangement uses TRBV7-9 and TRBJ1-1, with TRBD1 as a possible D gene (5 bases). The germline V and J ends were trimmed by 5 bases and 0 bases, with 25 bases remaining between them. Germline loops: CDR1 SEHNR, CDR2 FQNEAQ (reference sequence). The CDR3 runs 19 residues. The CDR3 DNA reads TGTGCCAGCAGCGGAGCGGGGGATGGGTCGATCGTGATGAACACTGAAGCTTTCTTT. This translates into CASSGAGDGSIVMNTEAFF.

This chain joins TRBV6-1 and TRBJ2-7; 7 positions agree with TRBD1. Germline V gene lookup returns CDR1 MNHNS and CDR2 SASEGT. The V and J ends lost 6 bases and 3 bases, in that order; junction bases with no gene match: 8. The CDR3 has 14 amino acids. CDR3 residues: CASSRTGQSYEQYF. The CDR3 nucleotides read TGTGCCAGCAGCCGGACAGGTCAAAGCTACGAGCAGTACTTC.

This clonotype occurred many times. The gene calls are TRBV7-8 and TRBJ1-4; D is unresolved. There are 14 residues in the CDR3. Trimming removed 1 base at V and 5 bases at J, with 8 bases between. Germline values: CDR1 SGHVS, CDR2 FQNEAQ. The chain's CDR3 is CASSLGTVNEKLFF. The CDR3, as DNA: TGTGCCAGCAGCTTAGGCACGGTAAATGAAAAACTGTTTTTT.

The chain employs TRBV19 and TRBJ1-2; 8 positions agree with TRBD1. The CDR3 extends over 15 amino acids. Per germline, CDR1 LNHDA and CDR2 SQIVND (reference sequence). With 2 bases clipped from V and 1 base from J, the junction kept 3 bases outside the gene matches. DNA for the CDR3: TGTGCCAGTAGTATAAGGACAGGGTATAACTATGGCTACACCTTC. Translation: CASSIRTGYNYGYTF.

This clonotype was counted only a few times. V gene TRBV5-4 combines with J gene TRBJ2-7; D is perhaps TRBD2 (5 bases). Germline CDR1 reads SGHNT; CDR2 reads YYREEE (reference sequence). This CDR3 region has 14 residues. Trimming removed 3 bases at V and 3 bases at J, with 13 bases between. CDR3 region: CASSWMDRDYEQYF. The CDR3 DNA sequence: TGTGCCAGCAGCTGGATGGACCGGGACTACGAGCAGTACTTC.

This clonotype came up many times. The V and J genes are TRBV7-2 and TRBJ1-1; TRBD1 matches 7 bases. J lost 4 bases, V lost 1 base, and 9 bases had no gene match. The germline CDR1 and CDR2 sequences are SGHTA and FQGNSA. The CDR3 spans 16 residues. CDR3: CASSLDRLTGATEAFF. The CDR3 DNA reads TGTGCCAGCAGCTTAGACCGCCTTACAGGGGCCACTGAAGCTTTCTTT. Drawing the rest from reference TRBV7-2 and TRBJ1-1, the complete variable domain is GAGVSQSPSNKVTEKGKDVELRCDPISGHTALYWYRQSLGQGLEFLIYFQGNSAPDKSGLPSDRFSAERTGGSVSTLTIQRTQQEDSAVYLCASSLDRLTGATEAFFGQGTRLTVV.

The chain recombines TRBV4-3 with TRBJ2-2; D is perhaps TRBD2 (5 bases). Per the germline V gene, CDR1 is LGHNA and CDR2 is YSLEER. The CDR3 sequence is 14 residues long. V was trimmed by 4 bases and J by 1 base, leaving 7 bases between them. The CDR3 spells CASSPGMNTGELFF. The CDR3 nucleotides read TGCGCCAGCAGCCCCGGGATGAACACCGGGGAGCTGTTTTTT.

In nucleotides, the CDR3 is TGTGCCAGCAGTACAACTAGCGGAGGGGTAGCTGAGCAGTTCTTC. This sequence encodes CASSTTSGGVAEQFF. The rearrangement joins TRBV6-1 to TRBJ2-1; 8 bases agree with TRBD2. The CDR3 is made up of 15 amino acids. The V and J ends lost 5 bases and 9 bases, in that order; junction bases with no gene match: 12. Germline V gene lookup returns CDR1 MNHNS and CDR2 SASEGT.

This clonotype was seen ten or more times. The CDR3 sequence is CASSSEAGTYQETQYF. For the CDR3, the DNA is TGTGCCAGCAGCTCGGAGGCGGGGACGTATCAAGAGACCCAGTACTTC. The rearrangement joins TRBV7-6 to TRBJ2-5; maybe TRBD2 (6 bases). The germline V and J ends were trimmed by 4 bases and 2 bases, with 17 bases remaining between them. The CDR3 has 16 residues. Germline values: CDR1 SGHVS, CDR2 FNYEAQ.

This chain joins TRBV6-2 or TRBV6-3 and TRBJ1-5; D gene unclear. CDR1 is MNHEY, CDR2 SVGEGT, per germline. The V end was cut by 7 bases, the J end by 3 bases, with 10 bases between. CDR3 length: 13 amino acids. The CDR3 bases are TGTGCCAGCACCATTAATAACAATCAGCCCCAGCATTTT. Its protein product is CASTINNNQPQHF.

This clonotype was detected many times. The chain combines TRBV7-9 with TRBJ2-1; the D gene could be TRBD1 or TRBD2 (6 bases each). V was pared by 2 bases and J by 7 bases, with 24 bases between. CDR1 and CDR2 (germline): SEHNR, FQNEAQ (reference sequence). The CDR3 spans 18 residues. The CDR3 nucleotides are TGTGCCAGCAGCTTACGAGGGGGGCGCGGACGGACCCGAAATGAGCAGTTCTTC. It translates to CASSLRGGRGRTRNEQFF. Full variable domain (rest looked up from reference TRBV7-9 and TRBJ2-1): DTGVSQNPRHKITKRGQNVTFRCDPISEHNRLYWYRQTLGQGPEFLTYFQNEAQLEKSRLLSDRFSAERPKGSFSTLEIQRTEQGDSAMYLCASSLRGGRGRTRNEQFFGPGTRLTVL.

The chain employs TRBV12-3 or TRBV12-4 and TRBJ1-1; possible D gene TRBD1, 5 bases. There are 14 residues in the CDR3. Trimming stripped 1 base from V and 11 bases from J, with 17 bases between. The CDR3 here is CASSLVPSGGGAFF. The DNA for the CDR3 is TGTGCCAGCAGTTTAGTCCCCAGCGGGGGGGGGGCTTTCTTT.

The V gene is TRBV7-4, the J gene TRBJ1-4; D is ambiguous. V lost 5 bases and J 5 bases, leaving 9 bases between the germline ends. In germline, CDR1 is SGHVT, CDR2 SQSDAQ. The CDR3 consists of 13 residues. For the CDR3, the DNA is TGTGCCAGCAGCCCAACCCCGAATGAAAAACTGTTTTTT. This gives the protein CASSPTPNEKLFF.

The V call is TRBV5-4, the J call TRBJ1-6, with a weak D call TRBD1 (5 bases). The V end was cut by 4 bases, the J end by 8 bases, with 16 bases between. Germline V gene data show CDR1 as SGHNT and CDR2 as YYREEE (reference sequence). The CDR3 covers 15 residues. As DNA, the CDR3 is TGTGCCAGCAGCCTGGATTGGGGGGTATATTCACCCCTCCACTTT. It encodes CASSLDWGVYSPLHF.

The CDR3 here is CASSYPGRLSGANVLTF. In DNA, the CDR3 is TGTGCCAGCAGTTATCCGGGACGCTTATCTGGGGCCAACGTCCTGACTTTC. The gene calls are TRBV6-2 or TRBV6-3 and TRBJ2-6; D assignment may be TRBD1 or TRBD2 (5 bases each). The V end lost 3 bases, the J end lost 1 base, and 13 bases lay between the germline ends. Germline V gives CDR1 MNHEY, CDR2 SVGEGT. This CDR3 spans 17 amino acids.

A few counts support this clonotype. Here the CDR3 DNA reads TGTGCCAGCAGCGCCAGGGGTGGATATGGCTACACCTTC. Its translation is CASSARGGYGYTF. This chain joins TRBV11-3 and TRBJ1-2, with D tentatively TRBD1 (6 bases). Trimming cost V 5 bases and J 5 bases, with 12 bases left between them. The CDR3 consists of 13 residues. The V gene's germline CDR1 is SGHNT and CDR2 YENEEA.

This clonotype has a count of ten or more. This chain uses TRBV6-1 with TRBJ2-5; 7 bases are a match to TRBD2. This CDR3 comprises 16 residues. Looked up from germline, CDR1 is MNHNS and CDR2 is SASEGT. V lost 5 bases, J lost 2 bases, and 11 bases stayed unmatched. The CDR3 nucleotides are TGTGCCAGCAGTTTTTACCCGCGGGGGTCTCAAGAGACCCAGTACTTC. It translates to CASSFYPRGSQETQYF.

The CDR3 region has the DNA TGTGCCAGCAGCTTGCTCCAGGGCAGCAATACGCAGTATTTT. This codes for CASSLLQGSNTQYF. The chain combines TRBV7-4 with TRBJ2-3; tentatively, D is TRBD1 (5 bases). CDR3 size: 14 residues. CDR1 is SGHVT, CDR2 SQSDAQ, per germline. Trimming left V 3 bases short and J 7 bases short, with 14 bases between. The entire variable domain, with the rest obtained from reference TRBV7-4 and TRBJ2-3, is as follows: GAGVSQSPRYKVAKRGRDVALRCDSISGHVTLYWYRQTLGQGSEVLTYSQSDAQRDKSGRPSGRFSAERPERSVSTLKIQRTEQGDSAVYLCASSLLQGSNTQYFGPGTRLTVL.

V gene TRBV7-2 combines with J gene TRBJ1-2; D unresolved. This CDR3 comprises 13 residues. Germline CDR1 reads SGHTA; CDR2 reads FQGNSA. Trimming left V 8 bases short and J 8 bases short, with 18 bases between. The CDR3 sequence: CASPLRVGQGYTF. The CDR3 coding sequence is TGTGCCAGCCCCCTCCGGGTTGGGCAGGGCTACACCTTC.

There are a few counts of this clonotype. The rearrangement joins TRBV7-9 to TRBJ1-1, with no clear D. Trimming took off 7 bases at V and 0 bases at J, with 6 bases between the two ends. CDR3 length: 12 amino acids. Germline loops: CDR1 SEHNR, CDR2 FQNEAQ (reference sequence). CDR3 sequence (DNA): TGTGCCAGCACTCCTGTGAACACTGAAGCTTTCTTT. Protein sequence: CASTPVNTEAFF.

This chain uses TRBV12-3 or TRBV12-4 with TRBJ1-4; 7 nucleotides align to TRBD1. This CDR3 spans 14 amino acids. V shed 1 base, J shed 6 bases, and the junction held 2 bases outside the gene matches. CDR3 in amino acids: CASSLVTGDEKLFF. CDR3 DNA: TGTGCCAGCAGTTTAGTCACAGGGGATGAAAAACTGTTTTTT.

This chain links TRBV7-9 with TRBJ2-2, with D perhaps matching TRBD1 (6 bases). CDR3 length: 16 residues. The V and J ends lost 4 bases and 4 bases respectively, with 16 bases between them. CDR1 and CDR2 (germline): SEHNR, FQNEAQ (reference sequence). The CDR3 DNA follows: TGTGCCAGCAGCTCCCGAAGGACAGAGATCACCGGGGAGCTGTTTTTT. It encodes CASSSRRTEITGELFF.

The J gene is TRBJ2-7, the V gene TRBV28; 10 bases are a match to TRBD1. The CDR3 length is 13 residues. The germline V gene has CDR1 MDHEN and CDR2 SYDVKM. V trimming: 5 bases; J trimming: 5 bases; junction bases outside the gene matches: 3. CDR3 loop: CASSDRGLHEQYV. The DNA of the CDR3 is TGTGCCAGCAGTGACAGGGGGCTTCACGAGCAGTACGTC.

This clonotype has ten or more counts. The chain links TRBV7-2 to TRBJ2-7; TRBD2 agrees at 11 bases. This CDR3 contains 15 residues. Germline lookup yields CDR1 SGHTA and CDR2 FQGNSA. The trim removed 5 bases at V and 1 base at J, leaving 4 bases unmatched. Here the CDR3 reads CASSISSGGSYEQYF. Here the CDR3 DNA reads TGTGCCAGCAGCATCTCTAGCGGGGGGTCCTACGAGCAGTACTTC.

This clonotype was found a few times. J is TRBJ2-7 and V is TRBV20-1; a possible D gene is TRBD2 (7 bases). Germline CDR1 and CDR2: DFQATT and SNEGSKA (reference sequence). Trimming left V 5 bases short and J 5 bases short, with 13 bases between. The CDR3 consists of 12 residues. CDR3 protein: CSADGGPHEQYV. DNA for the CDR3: TGCAGTGCTGACGGGGGGCCCCACGAGCAGTACGTC.

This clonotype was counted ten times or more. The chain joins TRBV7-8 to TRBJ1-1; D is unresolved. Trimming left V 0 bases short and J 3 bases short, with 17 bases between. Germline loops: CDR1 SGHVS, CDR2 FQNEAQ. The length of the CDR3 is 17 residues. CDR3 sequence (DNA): TGTGCCAGCAGCTTAGCGCGAAGAGGGTATGGTGACACTGAAGCTTTCTTT. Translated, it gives CASSLARRGYGDTEAFF.

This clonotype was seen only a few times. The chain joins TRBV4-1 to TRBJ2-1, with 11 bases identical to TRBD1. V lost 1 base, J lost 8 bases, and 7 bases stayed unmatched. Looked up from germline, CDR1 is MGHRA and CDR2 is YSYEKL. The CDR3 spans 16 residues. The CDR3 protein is CASSQGWTGGWDEQFF. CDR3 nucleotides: TGCGCCAGCAGCCAAGGTTGGACAGGGGGCTGGGATGAGCAGTTCTTC.